Each of the 27 T cell receptor beta chains below was sequenced from the same sample in a study of shared clonotypes between healthy human individuals. The protocol was immunoSEQ multiplex PCR, while the TCRdb copy is restricted to in-frame clones and leaves out a portion. The sample includes around 700,000 clones, around 72% of them seen just once. The source material was memory CD4+ T cells sorted from blood. The subset denotes: CD45RA-negative fraction. These receptor sequences come from a woman in her twenties or thirties in good health.

The chain carries TRBV25-1 and TRBJ1-2; D possibly corresponds to TRBD1 (5 bases). There are 15 residues in the CDR3. Trimming removed 8 bases from V and 2 bases from J, with 18 bases in between. CDR1 and CDR2 from the germline V gene are MGHDK and SYGVNS. This CDR3 is CASRKEGSGNYGYTF. CDR3 in DNA: TGTGCCAGCCGAAAAGAGGGGAGTGGGAACTATGGCTACACCTTC.

The chain is built from TRBV18 and TRBJ2-1, with a tentative D call TRBD1 (5 bases). The germline V and J ends were trimmed by 1 base and 7 bases, with 8 bases remaining between them. The CDR3 is made up of 13 amino acids. The germline V gene has CDR1 KGHSH and CDR2 LQKENI. CDR3 region: CASSPQSGNEQFF. CDR3 nucleotide sequence: TGTGCCAGCTCACCACAATCAGGGAATGAGCAGTTCTTC. Based on the CDR3 plus reference TRBV18 and TRBJ2-1, the full variable domain is NAGVMQNPRHLVRRRGQEARLRCSPMKGHSHVYWYRQLPEEGLKFMVYLQKENIIDESGMPKERFSAEFPKEGPSILRIQQVVRGDSAAYFCASSPQSGNEQFFGPGTRLTVL.

This clone was detected once. The V call is TRBV5-1, the J call TRBJ2-5; 10 bases map to TRBD2. The CDR3 runs 19 residues. In germline, CDR1 is SGHRS, CDR2 YFSETQ. V lost 1 base, J lost 6 bases, and 18 bases stayed unmatched. The CDR3 region is CASSLLAGVGGVVRQTQYF. CDR3 nucleotides: TGCGCCAGCAGCTTGCTAGCGGGAGTGGGAGGGGTGGTTCGACAGACCCAGTACTTC.

This clone was seen only once. The rearrangement joins TRBV27 to TRBJ1-1, with D perhaps TRBD1 (5 bases). This CDR3 region has 19 residues. Germline-derived CDR1 and CDR2 are MNHEY and SMNVEV (reference sequence). Trimming removed 3 bases at V and 5 bases at J, with 28 bases between. The CDR3 region is CASSFILPVVGTDATEAFF. CDR3 in DNA: TGTGCCAGCAGTTTTATCTTACCGGTGGTCGGGACGGACGCTACTGAAGCTTTCTTT.

The rearrangement links TRBV18 to TRBJ2-7; D is unresolved. CDR1 is KGHSH, CDR2 LQKENI, per germline. Trimming shortened V by 1 base and J by 2 bases, and 9 bases separated the two germline ends. This CDR3 region has 14 residues. The CDR3 DNA reads TGTGCCAGCTCACCACTGAGCAATACCTACGAGCAGTACTTC. Translated, it gives CASSPLSNTYEQYF.

A single count supports this clone. The V call is TRBV28, the J call TRBJ1-4; D is possibly TRBD1 (6 bases). The CDR3 has 18 amino acids. Trimming cost V 3 bases and J 6 bases, with 23 bases left between them. CDR1 is MDHEN, CDR2 SYDVKM, per germline. The CDR3, as DNA: TGTGCCAGCAGTTTTCCGCGGTACAGGGATCGGACCGATGAAAAACTGTTTTTT. As protein: CASSFPRYRDRTDEKLFF.

This chain connects TRBV10-2 to TRBJ2-7; 7 bases are shared with TRBD2. The J segment lost 0 bases and the V segment lost 6 bases, leaving 8 bases of the junction unmatched. Germline V CDR1 and CDR2: WSHSY, SAAADI. This CDR3 is built from 15 residues. The CDR3 protein is CASRFRRESSYEQYF. The CDR3 DNA is TGCGCCAGCAGGTTCCGGCGGGAGAGCTCCTACGAGCAGTACTTC.

The chain has TRBV25-1 and TRBJ2-1, with 12 bases identical to TRBD2. This CDR3 region has 17 residues. V was pared by 1 base and J by 4 bases, with 5 bases of the junction left unmatched. Germline CDR1 reads MGHDK; CDR2 reads SYGVNS. CDR3 in amino acids: CASSELASGRGYNEQFF. In DNA form, the CDR3 reads TGTGCCAGCAGTGAATTAGCTAGCGGGAGGGGTTACAATGAGCAGTTCTTC.

This clone showed up just once. The J gene is TRBJ2-7, the V gene TRBV30, with D possibly matching TRBD1 (6 bases). V lost 0 bases and J 3 bases, leaving 15 bases between the germline ends. The CDR3 is 15 amino acids. Germline lookup yields CDR1 GTSNPN and CDR2 SVGIG (reference sequence). CDR3 loop: CAWSVGGLLFYEQYF. DNA of the CDR3: TGTGCCTGGAGTGTTGGGGGCCTTCTTTTCTACGAGCAGTACTTC.

The chain carries TRBV7-8 and TRBJ1-2; D is ambiguous. Germline V CDR1 and CDR2: SGHVS, FQNEAQ. The CDR3 totals 16 residues. Trimming stripped 4 bases from V and 7 bases from J, with 22 bases between. The CDR3 reads CASSSAGGSMSAGYTF. CDR3 DNA: TGTGCCAGCAGCTCGGCCGGCGGGTCGATGTCAGCTGGCTACACCTTC.

The table lists this clone with many counts. The gene calls are TRBV5-1 and TRBJ1-3; no clear D. The CDR3 contains 14 residues. The germline CDR1 and CDR2 sequences are SGHRS and YFSETQ. V dropped 4 bases and J dropped 3 bases, with 11 bases sitting between them. The CDR3 sequence is CASSPVAGGNTIYF. CDR3 sequence (DNA): TGCGCCAGCAGCCCGGTGGCAGGTGGAAACACCATATATTTT.

This chain links TRBV19 with TRBJ2-1; 8 nucleotides agree with TRBD2. Germline assignment: CDR1 LNHDA and CDR2 SQIVND (reference sequence). Trimming took 8 bases from V and 10 from J; bases not matched to a gene: 16. The CDR3 has 15 amino acids. The CDR3, as DNA: TGTGCCAGTCGGGCCCTAGGGGGAGTAGCGGGGGAGCAGTTCTTC. It translates to CASRALGGVAGEQFF.

The genes are TRBV27 and TRBJ2-7, with D possibly TRBD1 on 6 matching bases. The CDR3 length is 13 residues. With 6 bases removed from V and 3 bases from J, the gap between germline ends came to 12 bases. Per the germline V gene, CDR1 is MNHEY and CDR2 is SMNVEV (reference sequence). The CDR3 DNA is TGTGCCAGCAGCCAGGGGTTGAACTACGAGCAGTACTTC. This gives the protein CASSQGLNYEQYF.

This clone appeared a few times. The chain combines TRBV7-2 with TRBJ2-7, with D possibly matching TRBD1 (6 bases). The CDR3 runs to 15 residues. CDR1 and CDR2 (germline): SGHTA, FQGNSA. Trimming took 0 bases from V and 3 from J, leaving 12 bases between them. CDR3 DNA: TGTGCCAGCAGCTTAGCCCAGGGGATGGGCTACGAGCAGTACTTC. Translated, it gives CASSLAQGMGYEQYF. Supplemented by reference TRBV7-2 and TRBJ2-7, the full variable domain reads GAGVSQSPSNKVTEKGKDVELRCDPISGHTALYWYRQSLGQGLEFLIYFQGNSAPDKSGLPSDRFSAERTGGSVSTLTIQRTQQEDSAVYLCASSLAQGMGYEQYFGPGTRLTVT.

This sequence joins TRBV9 and TRBJ1-3; D is perhaps TRBD1 (6 bases). V lost 4 bases, J lost 2 bases, and 10 bases lay in between. CDR1 and CDR2 from the germline V gene are SGDLS and YYNGEE. The CDR3 contains 14 residues. The CDR3 sequence: CASSPGQTGNTIYF. The CDR3, as DNA: TGTGCCAGCAGCCCCGGACAGACTGGAAACACCATATATTTT.

The gene calls are TRBV15 and TRBJ1-5, with a tentative D call TRBD1 (5 bases). Germline V CDR1 and CDR2: LNHNV, YYDKDF (reference sequence). V lost 2 bases and J 0 bases, leaving 14 bases between the germline ends. The CDR3 extends over 17 amino acids. The CDR3 loop reads CATSRNPGTVSNQPQHF. In nucleotides, the CDR3 is TGTGCCACCAGCAGAAATCCCGGGACGGTTAGCAATCAGCCCCAGCATTTT.

V gene TRBV7-8 combines with J gene TRBJ2-5; TRBD1 is a possible D gene (6 bases). Germline V gene data show CDR1 as SGHVS and CDR2 as FQNEAQ. V was cut by 3 bases and J by 1 base, with 9 bases left in between. The CDR3 is 14 amino acids. The CDR3 bases are TGTGCCAGCAGCTTCACAGGGATCCAAGAGACCCAGTACTTC. Amino acid sequence: CASSFTGIQETQYF.

The gene calls are TRBV19 and TRBJ2-7, with 7 bases aligning to TRBD1. In germline, CDR1 is LNHDA, CDR2 SQIVND (reference sequence). This CDR3 is built from 16 residues. The V segment lost 5 bases and the J segment 0 bases; nucleotides outside the gene matches: 10. CDR3 DNA sequence: TGTGCCAGTAGTCTTGAGACAGGGACCAGCTCCTACGAGCAGTACTTC. Its protein product is CASSLETGTSSYEQYF.

The chain has TRBV7-8 and TRBJ2-5; no clear D gene. This CDR3 has 14 amino acids. Trimming cost V 3 bases and J 0 bases, with 8 bases left between them. Germline V gives CDR1 SGHVS, CDR2 FQNEAQ. DNA for the CDR3: TGTGCCAGCAGCTTTCACCAGTACCAAGAGACCCAGTACTTC. This gives the protein CASSFHQYQETQYF.

The chain carries TRBV27 and TRBJ1-4; a weak D match, TRBD1 (5 bases). Trimming cost V 6 bases and J 5 bases, with 13 bases left between them. This CDR3 is built from 14 residues. In germline, CDR1 is MNHEY, CDR2 SMNVEV (reference sequence). Here the CDR3 DNA reads TGTGCCAGCAGCTGGGGCAGCCCGAATGAAAAACTGTTTTTT. Translating it yields CASSWGSPNEKLFF.

This chain uses TRBV29-1 with TRBJ1-1; D is ambiguous. V lost 0 bases and J lost 6, with 17 bases in between. In germline, CDR1 is SQVTM, CDR2 ANQGSEA. The CDR3 is 15 amino acids. The CDR3 sequence is CSVEEEGRVVSEAFF. In nucleotides, the CDR3 is TGCAGCGTTGAAGAAGAAGGGAGGGTTGTCTCTGAAGCTTTCTTT. Full variable domain (missing parts from reference TRBV29-1 and TRBJ1-1): SAVISQKPSRDICQRGTSLTIQCQVDSQVTMMFWYRQQPGQSLTLIATANQGSEATYESGFVIDKFPISRPNLTFSTLTVSNMSPEDSSIYLCSVEEEGRVVSEAFFGQGTRLTVV.

The chain uses TRBV19 and TRBJ2-2, with a tentative D call TRBD2 (6 bases). The CDR3 runs to 14 residues. Trimming pared 6 bases from V and 3 bases from J, leaving 11 bases between. Germline V gene sequence: CDR1 LNHDA, CDR2 SQIVND (reference sequence). The CDR3 spells CASSRESDTGELFF. CDR3 DNA: TGTGCCAGTAGCCGGGAGAGTGACACCGGGGAGCTGTTTTTT.

The chain is built from TRBV28 and TRBJ1-6, with D tentatively TRBD1 (5 bases). Germline lookup yields CDR1 MDHEN and CDR2 SYDVKM. The CDR3 consists of 16 residues. V was trimmed by 5 bases and J by 3 bases, leaving 14 bases between them. CDR3 in amino acids: CASSQPGLSYNSPLHF. In nucleotides, the CDR3 is TGTGCCAGCAGTCAACCGGGACTCAGCTATAATTCACCCCTCCACTTT.

This clone was found a few times. V and J are TRBV2 and TRBJ2-7; tentatively, D is TRBD1 or TRBD2 (5 bases each). Trimming stripped 3 bases from V and 0 bases from J, with 15 bases between. Germline assignment: CDR1 SNHLY and CDR2 FYNNEI. The CDR3 runs to 16 residues. As DNA, the CDR3 is TGTGCCAGCAGTGATTATCGCCAGGGAGTCTCCTACGAGCAGTACTTC. Translation gives CASSDYRQGVSYEQYF.

The chain carries TRBV5-4 and TRBJ1-5, with D possibly TRBD1 on 6 matching bases. The CDR3 sequence is 13 residues long. CDR1 is SGHNT, CDR2 YYREEE, per germline (reference sequence). Trimming pared 9 bases from V and 7 bases from J, leaving 17 bases between. CDR3 sequence reads: CAISGAPDQPQHF. The CDR3 DNA sequence: TGTGCCATCTCGGGGGCGCCTGACCAGCCCCAGCATTTT.

The table lists this clone with many counts. The V gene is TRBV6-1, the J gene TRBJ1-3; TRBD1 agrees at 7 bases. V was clipped by 5 bases and J by 2 bases; unmatched bases: 6. CDR3 length: 15 amino acids. Per germline, CDR1 MNHNS and CDR2 SASEGT. The CDR3 region is CASSFTGTAGNTIYF. Here the CDR3 DNA reads TGTGCCAGCAGTTTTACCGGGACAGCTGGAAACACCATATATTTT.

CDR3 nucleotides: TGTGCCACCAGCATCGATAGGAACGAGCAGTACTTC. Translating gives CATSIDRNEQYF. The rearrangement uses TRBV15 and TRBJ2-7; unclear D gene. The V and J ends lost 4 bases and 5 bases respectively, with 9 bases between them. This CDR3 region has 12 residues. Germline loops: CDR1 LNHNV, CDR2 YYDKDF (reference sequence). The entire variable domain, with the rest obtained from reference TRBV15 and TRBJ2-7, is as follows: DAMVIQNPRYQVTQFGKPVTLSCSQTLNHNVMYWYQQKSSQAPKLLFHYYDKDFNNEADTPDNFQSRRPNTSFCFLDIRSPGLGDTAMYLCATSIDRNEQYFGPGTRLTVT.